This TCR beta chain appears in the sequencing data of a study of CD8 T cells in ankylosing spondylitis. Study results and limitations: Significant enrichment of disease-linked clones was reported in matched ankylosing spondylitis synovial fluid. Characteristic of ankylosing spondylitis blood, it appeared, was a TCR beta motif comprising several highly homologous variants.

There are 14 residues in the CDR3. V was shortened by 3 bases and J by 4 bases, with 12 bases between the two germline ends. Researchers built TCR beta libraries using quantitative 5'-RACE with molecular barcodes. TCRdb re-derived calls from the 5' RACE reads in MiXCR, one entry per CDR3 protein. Of 250,000 to 300,000 distinct CDR3 sequences listed, about a sixth were seen once; the top ten hold around 33%. In regard to this clonotype: Antigen: not known.

This sequence originates from a male donor with ankylosing spondylitis or in good health (not recorded which). V and J are TRBV12-3 or TRBV12-4 and TRBJ2-5, with no clear D. The sample consisted of blood, either unsorted or a sorted T cell fraction (not recorded which). In nucleotides, the CDR3 is TGTGCCAGCAGTTTCGACTGGCCCCCAGAGACCCAGTACTTC. This gives the protein CASSFDWPPETQYF.